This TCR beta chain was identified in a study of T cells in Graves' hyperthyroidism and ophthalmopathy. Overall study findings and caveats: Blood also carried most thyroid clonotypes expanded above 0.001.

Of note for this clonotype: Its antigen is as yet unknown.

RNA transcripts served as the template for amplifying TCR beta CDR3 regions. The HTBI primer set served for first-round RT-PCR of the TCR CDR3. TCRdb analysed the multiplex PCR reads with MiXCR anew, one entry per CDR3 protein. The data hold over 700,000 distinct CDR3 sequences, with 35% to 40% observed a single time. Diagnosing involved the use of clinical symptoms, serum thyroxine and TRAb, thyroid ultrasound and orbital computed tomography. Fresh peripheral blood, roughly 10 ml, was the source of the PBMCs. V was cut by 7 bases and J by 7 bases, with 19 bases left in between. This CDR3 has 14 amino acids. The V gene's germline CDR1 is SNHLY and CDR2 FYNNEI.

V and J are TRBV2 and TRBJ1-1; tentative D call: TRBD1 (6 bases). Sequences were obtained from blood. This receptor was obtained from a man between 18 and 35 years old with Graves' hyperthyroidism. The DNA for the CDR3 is TGTGCCAGCATGGGGCAGGGGACGGACAATGAAGCTTTCTTT. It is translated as CASMGQGTDNEAFF.